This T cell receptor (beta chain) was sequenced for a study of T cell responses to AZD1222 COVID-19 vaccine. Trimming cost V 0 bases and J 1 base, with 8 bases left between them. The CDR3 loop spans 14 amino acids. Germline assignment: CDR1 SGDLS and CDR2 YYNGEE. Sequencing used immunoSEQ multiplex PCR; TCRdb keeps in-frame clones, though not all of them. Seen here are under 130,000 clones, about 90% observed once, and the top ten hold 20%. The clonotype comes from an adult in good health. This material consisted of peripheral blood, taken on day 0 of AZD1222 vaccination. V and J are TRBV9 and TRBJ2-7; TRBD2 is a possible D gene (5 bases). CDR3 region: CASSVASSSYEQYF. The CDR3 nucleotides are TGTGCCAGCAGCGTAGCTAGCAGTTCCTACGAGCAGTACTTC.